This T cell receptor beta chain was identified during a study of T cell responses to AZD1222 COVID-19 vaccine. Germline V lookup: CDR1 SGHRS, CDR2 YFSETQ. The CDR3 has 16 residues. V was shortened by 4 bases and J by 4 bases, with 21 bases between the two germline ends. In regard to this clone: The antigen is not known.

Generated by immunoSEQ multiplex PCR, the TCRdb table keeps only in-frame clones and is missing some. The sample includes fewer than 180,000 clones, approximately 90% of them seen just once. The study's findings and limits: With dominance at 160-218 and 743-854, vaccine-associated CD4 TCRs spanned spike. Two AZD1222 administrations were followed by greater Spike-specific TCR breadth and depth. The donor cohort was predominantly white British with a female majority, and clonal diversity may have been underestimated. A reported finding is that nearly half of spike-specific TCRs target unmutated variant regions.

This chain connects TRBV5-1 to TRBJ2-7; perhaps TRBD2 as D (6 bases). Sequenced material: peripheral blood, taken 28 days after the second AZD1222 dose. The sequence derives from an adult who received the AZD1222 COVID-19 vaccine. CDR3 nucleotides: TGCGCCAGCAGCCGACCGGCGGGACGGGCCCTATACGAGCAGTACTTC. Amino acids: CASSRPAGRALYEQYF.